What follows describes a single T cell receptor (beta chain). Its antigen remains unidentified. Vbeta (60) and Jbeta (13) primers were used in the PCR. In the original analysis: It was a later analysis that counted tens of millions of unique TCR beta chains, of which 8.5 million to 12 million were shared. The data were produced by immunoSEQ multiplex PCR, yet TCRdb's version contains in-frame clones alone and is incomplete. Clone size and V and J calls were adopted from that table, with D and trimming inferred from the DNA. Seen here are 140,000 to 150,000 clones, approximately 80% observed once, and the top ten hold 1.5% to 2%. The sample comes from a study of cytomegalovirus exposure and HLA in healthy donors. Study-level findings and limits: Sequencing probably produced one cluster of sequence variants that were highly shared.

Trimming cost V 4 bases and J 0 bases, with 16 bases left between them. Germline CDR1 and CDR2: SEHNR and FQNEAQ (reference sequence). The CDR3 is 18 residues long. The sample was PBMCs. This TCR came from a man aged 35 to 55 in good health and CMV-seronegative. The chain uses TRBV7-9 and TRBJ1-6; weak D call: TRBD1 (6 bases). CDR3 loop: CASSSSQGPNSYNSPLHF. Here the CDR3 DNA reads TGTGCCAGCAGCTCCTCACAGGGCCCGAACTCCTATAATTCACCCCTCCACTTT.